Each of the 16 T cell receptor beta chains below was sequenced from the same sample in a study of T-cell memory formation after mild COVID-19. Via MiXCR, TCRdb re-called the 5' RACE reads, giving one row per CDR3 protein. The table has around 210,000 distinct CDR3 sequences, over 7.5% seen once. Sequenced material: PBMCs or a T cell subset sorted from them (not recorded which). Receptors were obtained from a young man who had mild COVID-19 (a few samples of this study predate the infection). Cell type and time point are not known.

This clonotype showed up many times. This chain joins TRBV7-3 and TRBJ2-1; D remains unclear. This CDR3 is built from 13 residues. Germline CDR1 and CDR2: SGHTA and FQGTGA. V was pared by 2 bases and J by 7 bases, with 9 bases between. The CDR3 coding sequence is TGTGCCAGCAGCTTACCCGATAGTAATGAGCAGTTCTTC. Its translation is CASSLPDSNEQFF.

The CDR3 nucleotides are TGTGCCAGCAGCTTCCTAGTAGTGAACACTGAAGCTTTCTTT. The encoded protein is CASSFLVVNTEAFF. The gene calls are TRBV7-2 and TRBJ1-1; no clear D gene. Looked up from germline, CDR1 is SGHTA and CDR2 is FQGNSA. CDR3 length: 14 amino acids. The germline V and J ends were trimmed by 3 bases and 0 bases, with 8 bases remaining between them.

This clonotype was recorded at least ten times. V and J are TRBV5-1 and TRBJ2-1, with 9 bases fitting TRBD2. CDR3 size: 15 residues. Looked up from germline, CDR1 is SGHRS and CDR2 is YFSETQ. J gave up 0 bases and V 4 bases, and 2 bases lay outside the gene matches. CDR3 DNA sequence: TGCGCCAGCAGCCTAGCGGGGAGCTCCTACAATGAGCAGTTCTTC. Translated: CASSLAGSSYNEQFF. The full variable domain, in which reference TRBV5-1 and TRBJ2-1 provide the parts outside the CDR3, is KAGVTQTPRYLIKTRGQQVTLSCSPISGHRSVSWYQQTPGQGLQFLFEYFSETQRNKGNFPGRFSGRQFSNSRSEMNVSTLELGDSALYLCASSLAGSSYNEQFFGPGTRLTVL.

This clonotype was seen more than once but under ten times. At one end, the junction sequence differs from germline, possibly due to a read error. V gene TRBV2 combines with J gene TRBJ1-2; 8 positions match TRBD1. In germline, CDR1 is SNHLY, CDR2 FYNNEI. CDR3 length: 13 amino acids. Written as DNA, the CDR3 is TGTGCCGGCAGACAGGGGAAAGGCTATGGCTACACCTTC. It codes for CAGRQGKGYGYTF.

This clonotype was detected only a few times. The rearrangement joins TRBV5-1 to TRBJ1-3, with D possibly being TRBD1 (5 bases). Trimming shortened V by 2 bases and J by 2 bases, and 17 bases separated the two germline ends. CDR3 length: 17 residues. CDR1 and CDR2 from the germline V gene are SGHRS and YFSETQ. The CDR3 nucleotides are TGCGCCAGCAGCTTATCTGGGCAGGGAGTTACTGGAAACACCATATATTTT. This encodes CASSLSGQGVTGNTIYF. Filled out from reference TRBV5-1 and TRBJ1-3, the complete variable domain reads KAGVTQTPRYLIKTRGQQVTLSCSPISGHRSVSWYQQTPGQGLQFLFEYFSETQRNKGNFPGRFSGRQFSNSRSEMNVSTLELGDSALYLCASSLSGQGVTGNTIYFGEGSWLTVV.

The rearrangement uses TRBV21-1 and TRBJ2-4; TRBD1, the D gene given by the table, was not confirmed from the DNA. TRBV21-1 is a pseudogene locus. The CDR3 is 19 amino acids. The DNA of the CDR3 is TGTGCCAGCATACAAACCCCCGTTCCACCCAGGGTCGCCAAAAACATTCAGTACTTC. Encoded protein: CASIQTPVPPRVAKNIQYF.

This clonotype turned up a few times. The CDR3 DNA is TGTGCCAGCAGTTTTGACCCAACCACAGATACGCAGTATTTT. Protein: CASSFDPTTDTQYF. The chain carries TRBV12-3 or TRBV12-4 and TRBJ2-3; no definite D call. V dropped 3 bases and J dropped 2 bases, with 9 bases sitting between them. The CDR3 runs 14 residues.

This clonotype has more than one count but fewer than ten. The CDR3 DNA sequence: TGTGCCAGCAGCGCGATGAGTAACACTGAAGCTTTCTTT. Its protein product is CASSAMSNTEAFF. The chain uses TRBV3-1 and TRBJ1-1; D is unclear. The CDR3 length is 13 residues. Trimming took 5 bases from V and 2 from J, leaving 9 bases between them. Germline V lookup: CDR1 LGHDT, CDR2 YNNKEL (reference sequence).

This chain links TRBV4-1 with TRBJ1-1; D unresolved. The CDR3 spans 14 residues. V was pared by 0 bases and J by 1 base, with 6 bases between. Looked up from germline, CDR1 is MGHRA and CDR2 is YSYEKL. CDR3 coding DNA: TGCGCCAGCAGCCAAGATTTGGGGAACACTGAAGCTTTCTTT. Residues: CASSQDLGNTEAFF.

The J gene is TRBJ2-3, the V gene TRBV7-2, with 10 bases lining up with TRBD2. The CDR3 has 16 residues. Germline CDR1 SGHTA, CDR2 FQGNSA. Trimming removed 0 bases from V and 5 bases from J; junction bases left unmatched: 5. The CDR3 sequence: CASSLAPAGGEDTQYF. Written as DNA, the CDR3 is TGTGCCAGCAGCTTAGCCCCAGCGGGGGGGGAAGATACGCAGTATTTT. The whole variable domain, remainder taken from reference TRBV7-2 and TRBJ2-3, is GAGVSQSPSNKVTEKGKDVELRCDPISGHTALYWYRQSLGQGLEFLIYFQGNSAPDKSGLPSDRFSAERTGGSVSTLTIQRTQQEDSAVYLCASSLAPAGGEDTQYFGPGTRLTVL.

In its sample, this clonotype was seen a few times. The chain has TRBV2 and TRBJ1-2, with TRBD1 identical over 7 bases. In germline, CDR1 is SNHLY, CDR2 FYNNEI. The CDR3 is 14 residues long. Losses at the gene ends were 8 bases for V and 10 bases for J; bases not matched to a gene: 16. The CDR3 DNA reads TGTGCCAGCCTGAATCCCGGGACAGCTTCGGTCTACACCTTC. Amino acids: CASLNPGTASVYTF.

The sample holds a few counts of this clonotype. The CDR3 region is CASSLDTGTYEQYF. The CDR3 DNA sequence: TGTGCCAGCTCACTGGATACAGGGACCTACGAGCAGTACTTC. This chain uses TRBV18 with TRBJ2-7; D is perhaps TRBD1 (6 bases). The CDR3 has 14 residues. Looked up from germline, CDR1 is KGHSH and CDR2 is LQKENI. V was trimmed by 4 bases and J by 2 bases, leaving 12 bases between them.

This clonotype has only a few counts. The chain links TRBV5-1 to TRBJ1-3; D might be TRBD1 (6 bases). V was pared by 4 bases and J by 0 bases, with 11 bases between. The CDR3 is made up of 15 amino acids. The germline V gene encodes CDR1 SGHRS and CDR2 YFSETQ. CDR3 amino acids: CASSPGVYSGNTIYF. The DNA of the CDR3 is TGCGCCAGCAGCCCAGGGGTCTACTCTGGAAACACCATATATTTT.

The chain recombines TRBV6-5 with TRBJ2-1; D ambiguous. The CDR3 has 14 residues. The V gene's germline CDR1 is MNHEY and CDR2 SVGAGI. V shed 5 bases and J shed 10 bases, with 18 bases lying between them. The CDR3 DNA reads TGTGCCAGCAGTCAACTCGTGGGCTACGGAGAGCAGTTCTTC. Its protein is CASSQLVGYGEQFF.

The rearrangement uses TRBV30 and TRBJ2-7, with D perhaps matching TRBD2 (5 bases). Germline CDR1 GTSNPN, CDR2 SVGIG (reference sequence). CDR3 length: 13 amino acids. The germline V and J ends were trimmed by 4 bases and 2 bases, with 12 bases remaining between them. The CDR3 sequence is CAWTSRAAYEQYF. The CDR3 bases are TGTGCCTGGACTTCGCGGGCTGCCTACGAGCAGTACTTC.

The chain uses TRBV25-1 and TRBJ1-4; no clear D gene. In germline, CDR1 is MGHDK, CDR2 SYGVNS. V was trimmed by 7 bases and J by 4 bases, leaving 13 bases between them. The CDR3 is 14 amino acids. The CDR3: CASTALGINEKLFF. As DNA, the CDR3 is TGTGCCAGCACCGCGTTAGGCATTAATGAAAAACTGTTTTTT.